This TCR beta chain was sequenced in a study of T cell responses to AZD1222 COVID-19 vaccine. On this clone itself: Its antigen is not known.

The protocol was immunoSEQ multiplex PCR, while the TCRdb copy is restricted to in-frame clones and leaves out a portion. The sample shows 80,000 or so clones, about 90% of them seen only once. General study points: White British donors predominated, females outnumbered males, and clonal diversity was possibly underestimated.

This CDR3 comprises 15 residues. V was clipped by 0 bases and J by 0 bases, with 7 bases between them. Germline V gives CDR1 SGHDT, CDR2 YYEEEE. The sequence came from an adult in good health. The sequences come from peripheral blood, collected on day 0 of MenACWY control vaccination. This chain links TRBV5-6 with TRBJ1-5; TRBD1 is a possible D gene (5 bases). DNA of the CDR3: TGTGCCAGCAGCTTGGGACAGTATAGCAATCAGCCCCAGCATTTT. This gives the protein CASSLGQYSNQPQHF.